The 25 T cell receptor beta chains listed next were all sequenced from one sample in a study of blood T cells in healthy people across ages. Primers used in a second PCR of about 6 to 11 cycles were a sample-barcoded 5' primer and a J-beta primer mix. TCRdb re-analysed the 5' RACE reads in MiXCR, keeping a single row per CDR3 protein. The sample shows around 690,000 distinct CDR3 sequences, under 70% of them seen only once. The sequencing input was blood. These receptors were obtained from a man in his 60s in good health.

This chain connects TRBV2 to TRBJ2-2; TRBD1 is a possible D gene (6 bases). In germline, CDR1 is SNHLY, CDR2 FYNNEI. V was cut by 5 bases and J by 5 bases, with 15 bases left in between. This CDR3 comprises 15 residues. DNA of the CDR3: TGTGCCAGCAGTCGCCGGGACATAGGGACCGGGGAGCTGTTTTTT. Translating gives CASSRRDIGTGELFF.

In its sample, this clonotype was seen a few times. The V gene is TRBV20-1, the J gene TRBJ2-5, with D perhaps matching TRBD2 (5 bases). The CDR3 runs to 14 residues. V lost 0 bases and J 5 bases, leaving 13 bases between the germline ends. Looked up from germline, CDR1 is DFQATT and CDR2 is SNEGSKA (reference sequence). The CDR3 region has the DNA TGCAGTGCTAGAGATCCCCGGGGTGTGGAGACCCAGTACTTC. It translates to CSARDPRGVETQYF.

V is TRBV4-1 and J is TRBJ2-3; unclear D gene. V was trimmed by 2 bases and J by 5 bases, leaving 11 bases between them. Germline V gene lookup returns CDR1 MGHRA and CDR2 YSYEKL. The CDR3 sequence is 14 residues long. Here the CDR3 DNA reads TGCGCCAGCAGCCAACTGCTTACGGGAGATACGCAGTATTTT. Protein product: CASSQLLTGDTQYF.

The chain has TRBV12-5 and TRBJ1-5; D not resolved. Per the germline V gene, CDR1 is LGHNT and CDR2 is FRNRAP. This CDR3 is built from 17 residues. The V and J ends lost 6 bases and 0 bases respectively, with 18 bases between them. The DNA of the CDR3 is TGTGCTAGTGGCCCCCAATGGGCGGGTCATAGCAATCAGCCCCAGCATTTT. This encodes CASGPQWAGHSNQPQHF.

This clonotype came up a few times. The CDR3 region has the DNA TGTGCCAGCAGCCGGGACATGAAACTAAATGAGCAGTTCTTC. As protein: CASSRDMKLNEQFF. V is TRBV12-3 or TRBV12-4 and J is TRBJ2-1, with D possibly being TRBD1 (6 bases). Trimming removed 6 bases from V and 7 bases from J, with 16 bases in between. This CDR3 is 14 amino acids long.

This sequence joins TRBV5-1 and TRBJ2-1, with 12 positions matching TRBD2. This CDR3 is 15 amino acids long. The ends lost 0 bases at V and 10 bases at J; junction bases unmatched: 5. Germline lookup yields CDR1 SGHRS and CDR2 YFSETQ. Written as DNA, the CDR3 is TGCGCCAGCAGCTTGGCCACCGGACTAGCGGGGGAGCAGTTCTTC. Translated: CASSLATGLAGEQFF.

The chain uses TRBV5-1 and TRBJ2-5; D uncertain. The DNA matches TRBJ2-7 better at its end, which makes the J call doubtful. The germline V gene encodes CDR1 SGHRS and CDR2 YFSETQ. The CDR3 is 14 amino acids. The CDR3 here is CASSLGASGYEQYF. The CDR3 DNA sequence: TGCGCCAGCAGCTTGGGGGCCAGTGGGTACGAGCAGTACTTC.

V is TRBV20-1 and J is TRBJ2-1; 9 bases are shared with TRBD1. Germline assignment: CDR1 DFQATT and CDR2 SNEGSKA (reference sequence). This CDR3 is built from 13 residues. Losses at the gene ends were 6 bases for V and 7 bases for J; bases not matched to a gene: 7. The DNA of the CDR3 is TGCAGTGCCACGGGACAGGGCTTTAATGAGCAGTTCTTC. Protein sequence: CSATGQGFNEQFF.

As concerns this clonotype: Germline is not matched at one junction end, which may reflect a read error. The rearrangement joins TRBV20-1 to TRBJ2-3, with a possible D match to TRBD1 (5 bases). The CDR3 is made up of 15 amino acids. Germline V lookup: CDR1 DFQATT, CDR2 SNEGSKA (reference sequence). CDR3 sequence (DNA): TGCAGTGCTAAAAATCCAGTAGGATTCACAGGTACGCAGTATTTT. This sequence encodes CSAKNPVGFTGTQYF.

Notes on this clonotype: This sequence may be a read error, since a much larger clone differs from it by one base. The rearrangement uses TRBV5-1 and TRBJ1-2, with TRBD1 matching over 7 bases. This CDR3 spans 17 amino acids. Germline V gives CDR1 SGHRS, CDR2 YFSETQ. The V segment lost 4 bases and the J segment 4 bases; nucleotides outside the gene matches: 16. The CDR3 protein is CASSPGTAAGGCYGYTF. CDR3 coding DNA: TGCGCCAGCAGCCCCGGGACAGCTGCGGGGGGTTGCTATGGCTACACCTTC. The complete variable domain, with remaining parts taken from reference TRBV5-1 and TRBJ1-2, reads KAGVTQTPRYLIKTRGQQVTLSCSPISGHRSVSWYQQTPGQGLQFLFEYFSETQRNKGNFPGRFSGRQFSNSRSEMNVSTLELGDSALYLCASSPGTAAGGCYGYTFGSGTRLTVV.

This clonotype was seen a handful of times. The chain links TRBV27 to TRBJ1-1; D may be TRBD1 (5 bases). The CDR3 is made up of 14 amino acids. V lost 8 bases to trimming and J lost 0 bases, with 13 bases between them. Germline V gene data show CDR1 as MNHEY and CDR2 as SMNVEV (reference sequence). In nucleotides, the CDR3 is TGTGCCAGCGGCCCTGGGGGGGTGAACACTGAAGCTTTCTTT. Its protein product is CASGPGGVNTEAFF.

The chain uses TRBV5-6 and TRBJ2-7; no definite D call. V was shortened by 4 bases and J by 3 bases, with 14 bases between the two germline ends. The CDR3 spans 14 residues. Germline V gene data show CDR1 as SGHDT and CDR2 as YYEEEE. CDR3: CASSQRRNFYEQYF. CDR3 bases: TGTGCCAGCAGCCAACGGAGAAACTTCTACGAGCAGTACTTC.

The chain carries TRBV20-1 and TRBJ1-2; no clear D gene. This CDR3 has 13 residues. CDR1 is DFQATT and CDR2 is SNEGSKA in the germline V gene (reference sequence). Trimming stripped 5 bases from V and 8 bases from J, with 18 bases between. In nucleotides, the CDR3 is TGCAGTGCTGATTCCTCGGGGTTTAGGGGCTACACCTTC. As protein: CSADSSGFRGYTF.

J is TRBJ2-3 and V is TRBV7-7; 15 bases are a match to TRBD2. The CDR3 totals 16 residues. Germline-derived CDR1 and CDR2 are SSHAT and FNYEAQ (reference sequence). J lost 3 bases, V lost 5 bases, and 3 bases had no gene match. The CDR3 nucleotides are TGTGCCAGCAGCAAGGGACTAGCGGGGGGAACAGATACGCAGTATTTT. This gives the protein CASSKGLAGGTDTQYF.

This chain uses TRBV11-2 with TRBJ1-2, with a weak D call TRBD1 (6 bases). The germline V gene encodes CDR1 SGHAT and CDR2 FQNNGV. There are 14 residues in the CDR3. V lost 1 base to trimming and J lost 8 bases, with 14 bases between them. The CDR3 reads CASSLGRTGRGYTF. The DNA of the CDR3 is TGTGCCAGCAGCTTAGGGCGCACAGGGCGCGGCTACACCTTC.

This chain joins TRBV29-1 and TRBJ1-1; D is ambiguous. Germline loops: CDR1 SQVTM, CDR2 ANQGSEA. The CDR3 is made up of 13 amino acids. Trimming took off 6 bases at V and 1 base at J, with 12 bases between the two ends. CDR3 loop: CSVQGQKNTEAFF. Written as DNA, the CDR3 is TGCAGCGTACAAGGGCAGAAGAACACTGAAGCTTTCTTT.

This clonotype occurred once. This chain links TRBV12-3 or TRBV12-4 with TRBJ1-2; D perhaps matches TRBD1 (5 bases). The ends were cut back, 7 bases at V and 12 bases at J, with 21 bases in the middle. The CDR3 sequence is 13 residues long. CDR3: CASTIGDLHRDTF. CDR3 nucleotides: TGTGCCAGCACCATTGGGGACCTACATCGAGACACCTTC.

The V and J genes are TRBV7-2 and TRBJ2-5; TRBD2 matches 11 bases. This CDR3 contains 16 residues. Looked up from germline, CDR1 is SGHTA and CDR2 is FQGNSA. J gave up 1 base and V 3 bases, and 4 bases lay outside the gene matches. CDR3 coding DNA: TGTGCCAGCAGCTTCCGACTAGCGGGATTCCAAGAGACCCAGTACTTC. Amino acids: CASSFRLAGFQETQYF.

The rearrangement joins TRBV6-4 to TRBJ1-1; 9 nucleotides match TRBD1. Germline CDR1 reads MRHNA; CDR2 reads SNTAGT. The trim removed 3 bases at V and 11 bases at J, leaving 10 bases unmatched. This CDR3 contains 14 residues. CDR3 amino acids: CASSEVGGQGRAFF. The CDR3 DNA follows: TGTGCCAGCAGTGAGGTGGGGGGACAGGGTCGTGCTTTCTTT.

The chain carries TRBV28 and TRBJ1-1; 10 nucleotides align to TRBD1. CDR1 and CDR2 from the germline V gene are MDHEN and SYDVKM. J gave up 10 bases and V 4 bases, and 12 bases lay outside the gene matches. CDR3 size: 15 residues. The CDR3 loop reads CASSSSGTGVNGAFF. Written as DNA, the CDR3 is TGTGCCAGCAGTTCGTCCGGGACAGGGGTTAACGGAGCTTTCTTT.

The chain is built from TRBV4-1 and TRBJ1-4; 7 bases fit TRBD1. Germline CDR1 MGHRA, CDR2 YSYEKL. The trim removed 0 bases at V and 7 bases at J, leaving 17 bases unmatched. The CDR3 totals 19 residues. The CDR3: CASSQDPPGNRGGGEKLFF. CDR3 DNA sequence: TGCGCCAGCAGCCAAGATCCCCCCGGGAACAGGGGCGGGGGTGAAAAACTGTTTTTT.

This clonotype was seen a handful of times. The chain has TRBV20-1 and TRBJ2-1; D is uncertain. The germline V and J ends were trimmed by 5 bases and 8 bases, with 10 bases remaining between them. The CDR3 has 11 amino acids. The germline V gene encodes CDR1 DFQATT and CDR2 SNEGSKA (reference sequence). The CDR3 region has the DNA TGCAGTGCTCAAGGAGTCGATGAGCAGTTCTTC. It encodes CSAQGVDEQFF.

This chain uses TRBV13 with TRBJ2-1; possible D gene TRBD2, 6 bases. Germline V gene sequence: CDR1 PRHDT, CDR2 FYEKMQ (reference sequence). The CDR3 has 14 residues. V was clipped by 5 bases and J by 5 bases, with 13 bases between them. CDR3 sequence (DNA): TGTGCCAGCAGCACCTCGGAGGGACACAATGAGCAGTTCTTC. Translated: CASSTSEGHNEQFF.

The genes are TRBV7-6 and TRBJ2-7; D is tentatively TRBD1 or TRBD2 (6 bases each). The V gene's germline CDR1 is SGHVS and CDR2 FNYEAQ. The ends were cut back, 0 bases at V and 2 bases at J, with 23 bases in the middle. The CDR3 length is 19 residues. CDR3 bases: TGTGCCAGCAGCTTAGCTGGCCCTTGGACTCGGGGGACACCCTACGAGCAGTACTTC. As protein: CASSLAGPWTRGTPYEQYF.

The chain combines TRBV29-1 with TRBJ2-7; 7 bases match TRBD1. This CDR3 has 11 residues. The germline gives CDR1 SQVTM, CDR2 ANQGSEA. CDR3 residues: CNAGTAGEQYF. CDR3 DNA: TGCAACGCCGGGACAGCAGGCGAGCAGTACTTC.